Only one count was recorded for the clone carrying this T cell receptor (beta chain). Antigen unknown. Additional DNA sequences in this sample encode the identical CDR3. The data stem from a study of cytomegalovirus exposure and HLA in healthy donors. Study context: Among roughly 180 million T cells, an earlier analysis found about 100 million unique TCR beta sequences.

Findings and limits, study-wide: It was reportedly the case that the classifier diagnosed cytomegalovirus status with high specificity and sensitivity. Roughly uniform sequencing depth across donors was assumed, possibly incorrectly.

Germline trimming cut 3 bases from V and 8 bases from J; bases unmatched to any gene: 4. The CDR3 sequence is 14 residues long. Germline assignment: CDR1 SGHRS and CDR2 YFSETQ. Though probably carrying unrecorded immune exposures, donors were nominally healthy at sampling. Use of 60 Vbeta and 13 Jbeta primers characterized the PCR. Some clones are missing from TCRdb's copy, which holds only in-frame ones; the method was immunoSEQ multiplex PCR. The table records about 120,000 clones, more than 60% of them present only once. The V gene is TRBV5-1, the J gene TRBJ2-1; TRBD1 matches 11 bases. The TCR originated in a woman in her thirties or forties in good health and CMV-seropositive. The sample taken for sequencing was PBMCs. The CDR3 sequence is CASSSGQGGDEQFF. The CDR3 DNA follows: TGCGCCAGCAGCTCGGGACAGGGGGGGGATGAGCAGTTCTTC.